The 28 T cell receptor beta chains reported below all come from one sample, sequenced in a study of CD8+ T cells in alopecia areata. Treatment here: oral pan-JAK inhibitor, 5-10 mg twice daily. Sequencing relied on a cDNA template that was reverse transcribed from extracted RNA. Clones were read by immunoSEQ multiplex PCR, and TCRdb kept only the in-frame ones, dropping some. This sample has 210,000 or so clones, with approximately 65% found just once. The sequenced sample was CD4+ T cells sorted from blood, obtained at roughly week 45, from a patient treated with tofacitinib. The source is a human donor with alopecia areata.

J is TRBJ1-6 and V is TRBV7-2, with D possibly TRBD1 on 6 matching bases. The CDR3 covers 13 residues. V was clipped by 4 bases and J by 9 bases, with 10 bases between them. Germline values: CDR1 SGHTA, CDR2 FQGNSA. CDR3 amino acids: CASSSNRVSPLHF. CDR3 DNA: TGTGCCAGCAGCTCGAACAGGGTTTCACCCCTCCACTTT. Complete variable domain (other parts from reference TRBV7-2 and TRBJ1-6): GAGVSQSPSNKVTEKGKDVELRCDPISGHTALYWYRQSLGQGLEFLIYFQGNSAPDKSGLPSDRFSAERTGGSVSTLTIQRTQQEDSAVYLCASSSNRVSPLHFGNGTRLTVT.

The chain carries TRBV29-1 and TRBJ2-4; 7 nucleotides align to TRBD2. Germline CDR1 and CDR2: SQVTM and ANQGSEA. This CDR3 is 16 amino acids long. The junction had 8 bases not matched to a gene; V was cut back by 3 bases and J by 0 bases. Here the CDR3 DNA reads TGCAGCGTTGAGGGGGGGGATCCACTAGCCAAAAACATTCAGTACTTC. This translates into CSVEGGDPLAKNIQYF.

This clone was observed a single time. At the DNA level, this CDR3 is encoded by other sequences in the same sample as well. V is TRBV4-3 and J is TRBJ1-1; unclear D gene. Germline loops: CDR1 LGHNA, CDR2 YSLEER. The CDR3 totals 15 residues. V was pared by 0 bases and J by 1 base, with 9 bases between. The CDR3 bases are TGCGCCAGCAGCCAAGAAAGTGGTCGGAACACTGAAGCTTTCTTT. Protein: CASSQESGRNTEAFF.

The CDR3 DNA sequence: TGTGCCAGCAGGGTTACAGGGGTTCAGGCCTACGAGCAGTACTTC. Translating gives CASRVTGVQAYEQYF. J is TRBJ2-7 and V is TRBV6-1; the match to TRBD1 covers 7 bases. Trimming removed 6 bases from V and 2 bases from J; junction bases left unmatched: 10. The CDR3 extends over 15 amino acids. CDR1 is MNHNS, CDR2 SASEGT, per germline.

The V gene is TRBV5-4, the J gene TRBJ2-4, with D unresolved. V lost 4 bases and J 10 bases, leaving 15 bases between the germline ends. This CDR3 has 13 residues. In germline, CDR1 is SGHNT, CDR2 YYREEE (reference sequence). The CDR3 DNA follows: TGTGCCAGCAGCCCCGATGATGGGCGAATTCAGTACTTC. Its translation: CASSPDDGRIQYF.

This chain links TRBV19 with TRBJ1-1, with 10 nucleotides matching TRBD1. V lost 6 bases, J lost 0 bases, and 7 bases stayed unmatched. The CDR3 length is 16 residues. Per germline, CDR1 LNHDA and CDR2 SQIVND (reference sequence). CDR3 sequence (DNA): TGTGCCAGTAGGCCGGGACAGGGGAAGGTGAACACTGAAGCTTTCTTT. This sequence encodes CASRPGQGKVNTEAFF.

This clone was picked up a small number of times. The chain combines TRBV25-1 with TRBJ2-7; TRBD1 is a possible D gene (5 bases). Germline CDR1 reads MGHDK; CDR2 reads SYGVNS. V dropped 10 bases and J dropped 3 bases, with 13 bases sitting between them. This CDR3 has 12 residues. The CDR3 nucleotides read TGTGCCACCCTTGACAGTGGCTACGAGCAGTACTTC. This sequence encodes CATLDSGYEQYF.

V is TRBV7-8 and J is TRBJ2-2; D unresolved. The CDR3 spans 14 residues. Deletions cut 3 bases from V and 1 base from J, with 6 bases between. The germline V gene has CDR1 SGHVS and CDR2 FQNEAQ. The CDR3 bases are TGTGCCAGCAGCTTTAGGGTGAACACCGGGGAGCTGTTTTTT. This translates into CASSFRVNTGELFF.

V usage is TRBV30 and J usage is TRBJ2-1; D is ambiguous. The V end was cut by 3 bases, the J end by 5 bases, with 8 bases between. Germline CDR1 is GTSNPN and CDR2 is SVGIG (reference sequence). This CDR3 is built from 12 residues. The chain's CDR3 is CAWSAWDNEQFF. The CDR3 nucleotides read TGTGCCTGGAGCGCCTGGGACAATGAGCAGTTCTTC.

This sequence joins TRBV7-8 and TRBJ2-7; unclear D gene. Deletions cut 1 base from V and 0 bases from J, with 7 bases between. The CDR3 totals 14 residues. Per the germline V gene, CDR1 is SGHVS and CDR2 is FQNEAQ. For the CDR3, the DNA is TGTGCCAGCAGCTTAGGAGCGAGCTCCTACGAGCAGTACTTC. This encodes CASSLGASSYEQYF.

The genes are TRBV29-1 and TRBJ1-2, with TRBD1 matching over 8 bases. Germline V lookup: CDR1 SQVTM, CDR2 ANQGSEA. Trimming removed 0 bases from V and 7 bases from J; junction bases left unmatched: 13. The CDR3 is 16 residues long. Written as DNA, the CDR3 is TGCAGCGTTGAAGATGGGGCAGGGGGCGCGGGGACTGGCTACACCTTC. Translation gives CSVEDGAGGAGTGYTF.

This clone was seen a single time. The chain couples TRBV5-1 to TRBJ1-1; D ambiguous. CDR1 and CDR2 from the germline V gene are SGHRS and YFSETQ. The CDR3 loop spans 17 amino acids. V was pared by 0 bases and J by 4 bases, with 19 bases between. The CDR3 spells CASSLEFMASRVTEAFF. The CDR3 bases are TGCGCCAGCAGCTTGGAATTTATGGCCAGTAGGGTCACTGAAGCTTTCTTT.

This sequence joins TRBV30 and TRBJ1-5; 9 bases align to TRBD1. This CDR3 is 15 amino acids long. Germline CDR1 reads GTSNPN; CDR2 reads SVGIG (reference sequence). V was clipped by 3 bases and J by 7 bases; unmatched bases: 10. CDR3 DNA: TGTGCCTGGAGACACCAAACAGGGGGCGGCCAGCCCCAGCATTTT. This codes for CAWRHQTGGGQPQHF.

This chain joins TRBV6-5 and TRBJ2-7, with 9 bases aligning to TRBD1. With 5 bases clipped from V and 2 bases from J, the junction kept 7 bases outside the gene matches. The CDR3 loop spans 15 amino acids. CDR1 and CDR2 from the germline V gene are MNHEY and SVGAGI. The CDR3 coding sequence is TGTGCCAGCAGTCCGGGACAGGGTTGGACCTACGAGCAGTACTTC. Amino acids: CASSPGQGWTYEQYF.

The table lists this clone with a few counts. Here the CDR3 reads CASSYREMNTEAFF. The CDR3 DNA follows: TGTGCCAGTAGTTACAGGGAGATGAACACTGAAGCTTTCTTT. The chain couples TRBV19 to TRBJ1-1, with D possibly matching TRBD1 (6 bases). From germline, CDR1 is LNHDA and CDR2 SQIVND (reference sequence). This CDR3 is 14 amino acids long. The V gene lost 5 bases and the J gene lost 0 bases, with 10 bases spanning the gap.

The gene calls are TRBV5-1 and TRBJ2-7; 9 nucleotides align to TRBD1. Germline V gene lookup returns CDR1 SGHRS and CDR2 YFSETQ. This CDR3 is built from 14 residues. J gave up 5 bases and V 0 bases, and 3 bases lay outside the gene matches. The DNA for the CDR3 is TGCGCCAGCAGCTTGGGGGACAGGGAAAACGAGCAGTACTTC. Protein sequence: CASSLGDRENEQYF.

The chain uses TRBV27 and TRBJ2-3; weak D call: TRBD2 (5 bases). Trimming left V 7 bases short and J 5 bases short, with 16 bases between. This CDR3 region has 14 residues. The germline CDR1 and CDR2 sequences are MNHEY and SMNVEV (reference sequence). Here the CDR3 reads CASTLASPLDTQYF. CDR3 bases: TGTGCCAGCACCCTGGCTAGCCCCCTAGATACGCAGTATTTT.

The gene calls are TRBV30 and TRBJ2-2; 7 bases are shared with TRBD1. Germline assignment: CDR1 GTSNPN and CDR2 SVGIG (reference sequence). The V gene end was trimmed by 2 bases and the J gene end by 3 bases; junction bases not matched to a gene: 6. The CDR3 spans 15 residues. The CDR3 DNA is TGTGCCTGGAGTAGGACAGGCTGGGACACCGGGGAGCTGTTTTTT. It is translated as CAWSRTGWDTGELFF.

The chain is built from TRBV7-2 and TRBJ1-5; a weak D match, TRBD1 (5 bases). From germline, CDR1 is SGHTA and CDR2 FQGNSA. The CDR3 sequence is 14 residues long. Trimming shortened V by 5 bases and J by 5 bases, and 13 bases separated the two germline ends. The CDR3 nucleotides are TGTGCCAGCAGCCCCAACAGGTTCGATCAGCCCCAGCATTTT. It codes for CASSPNRFDQPQHF.

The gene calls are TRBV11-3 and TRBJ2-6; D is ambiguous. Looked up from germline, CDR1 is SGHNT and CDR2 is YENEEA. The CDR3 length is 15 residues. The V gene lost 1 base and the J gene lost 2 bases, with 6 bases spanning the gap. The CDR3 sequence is CASSLAPTGANVLTF. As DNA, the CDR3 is TGTGCCAGCAGCTTAGCCCCTACTGGGGCCAACGTCCTGACTTTC.

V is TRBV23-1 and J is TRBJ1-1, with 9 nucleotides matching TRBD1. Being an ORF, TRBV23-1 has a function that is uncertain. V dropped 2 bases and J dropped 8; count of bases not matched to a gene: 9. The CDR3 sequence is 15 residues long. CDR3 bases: TGCGCCAGCAGTCAAACCGGGACAGGGTTGACCGAAGCTTTCTTT. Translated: CASSQTGTGLTEAFF.

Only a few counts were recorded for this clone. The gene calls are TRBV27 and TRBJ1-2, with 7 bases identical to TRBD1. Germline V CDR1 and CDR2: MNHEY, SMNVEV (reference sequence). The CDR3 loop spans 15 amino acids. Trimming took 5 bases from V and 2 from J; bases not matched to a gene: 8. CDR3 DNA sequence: TGTGCCAGCAGTCGGGGCAGGGGGACCAACTATGGCTACACCTTC. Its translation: CASSRGRGTNYGYTF.

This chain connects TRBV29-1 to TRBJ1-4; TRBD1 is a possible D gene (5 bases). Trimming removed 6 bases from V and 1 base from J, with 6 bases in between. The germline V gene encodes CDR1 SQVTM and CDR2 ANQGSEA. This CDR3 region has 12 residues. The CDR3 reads CSVTETNEKLFF. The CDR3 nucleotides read TGCAGCGTGACAGAAACTAATGAAAAACTGTTTTTT.

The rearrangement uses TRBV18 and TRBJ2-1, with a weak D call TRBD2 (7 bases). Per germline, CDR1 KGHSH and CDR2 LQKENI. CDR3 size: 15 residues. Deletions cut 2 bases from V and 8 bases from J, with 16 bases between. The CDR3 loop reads CASSPAGALRYEQFF. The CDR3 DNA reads TGTGCCAGCTCACCAGCGGGGGCCCTAAGGTATGAGCAGTTCTTC.

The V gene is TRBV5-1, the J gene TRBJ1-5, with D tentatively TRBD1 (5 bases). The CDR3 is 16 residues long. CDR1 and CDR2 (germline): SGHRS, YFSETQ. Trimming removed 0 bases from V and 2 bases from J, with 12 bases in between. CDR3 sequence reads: CASSLGEGLGNQPQHF. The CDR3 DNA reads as TGCGCCAGCAGCTTGGGTGAGGGGTTGGGCAATCAGCCCCAGCATTTT.

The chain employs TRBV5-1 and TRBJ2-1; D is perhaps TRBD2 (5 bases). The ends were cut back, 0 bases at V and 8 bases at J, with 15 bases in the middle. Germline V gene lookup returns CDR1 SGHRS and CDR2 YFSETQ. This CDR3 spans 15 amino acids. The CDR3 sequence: CASSLASTSGHEQFF. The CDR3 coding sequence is TGCGCCAGCAGCTTGGCGAGTACTAGTGGCCATGAGCAGTTCTTC.

Written as DNA, the CDR3 is TGTGCCACCAGCAAGGGGATCTCCGGGGGCGATGAGCAGTTCTTC. This codes for CATSKGISGGDEQFF. The rearrangement uses TRBV15 and TRBJ2-1; D may be TRBD1 or TRBD2 (6 bases each). Per germline, CDR1 LNHNV and CDR2 YYDKDF (reference sequence). The CDR3 consists of 15 residues. V lost 4 bases and J lost 8, with 18 bases in between.

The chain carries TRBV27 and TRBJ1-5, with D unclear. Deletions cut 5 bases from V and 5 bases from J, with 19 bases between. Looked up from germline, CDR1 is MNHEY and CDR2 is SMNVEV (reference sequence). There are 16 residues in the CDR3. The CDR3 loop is CASSPRTAVRDQPQHF. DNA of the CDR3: TGTGCCAGCAGTCCCCGGACGGCGGTTCGGGATCAGCCCCAGCATTTT.